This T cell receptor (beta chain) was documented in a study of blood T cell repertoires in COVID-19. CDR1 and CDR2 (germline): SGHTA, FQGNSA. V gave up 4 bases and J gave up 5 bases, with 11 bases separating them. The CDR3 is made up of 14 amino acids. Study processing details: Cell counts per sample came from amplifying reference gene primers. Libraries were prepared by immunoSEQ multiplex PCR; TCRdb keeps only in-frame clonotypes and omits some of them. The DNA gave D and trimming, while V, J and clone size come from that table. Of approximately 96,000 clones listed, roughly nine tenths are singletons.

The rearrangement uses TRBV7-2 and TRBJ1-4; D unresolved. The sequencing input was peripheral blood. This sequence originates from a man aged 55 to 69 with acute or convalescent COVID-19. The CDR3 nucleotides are TGTGCCAGCAGCTCCGCGGGATTAAATGAAAAACTGTTTTTT. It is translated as CASSSAGLNEKLFF. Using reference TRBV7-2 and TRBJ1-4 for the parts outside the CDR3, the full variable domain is GAGVSQSPSNKVTEKGKDVELRCDPISGHTALYWYRQSLGQGLEFLIYFQGNSAPDKSGLPSDRFSAERTGGSVSTLTIQRTQQEDSAVYLCASSSAGLNEKLFFGSGTQLSVL.